Listed here are 10 T cell receptor beta chains from one sample, sequenced in a study of blood T cell repertoires in COVID-19. Clones were read by immunoSEQ multiplex PCR, and TCRdb kept only the in-frame ones, dropping some. In the table there are 180,000 or so clones, roughly 82% of which are singletons. Sequenced input: peripheral blood. The receptor set was obtained from a woman in her 70s with acute or convalescent COVID-19.

The gene calls are TRBV7-9 and TRBJ1-2; D possibly corresponds to TRBD1 (6 bases). Trimming took off 4 bases at V and 4 bases at J, with 16 bases between the two ends. The CDR3 has 15 amino acids. Germline values: CDR1 SEHNR, CDR2 FQNEAQ (reference sequence). Written as DNA, the CDR3 is TGTGCCAGCAGCTCCGGGACATCGGTAGGCTATGGCTACACCTTC. This gives the protein CASSSGTSVGYGYTF.

The V and J genes are TRBV6-5 and TRBJ2-7, with a possible D match to TRBD2 (5 bases). Trimming took off 4 bases at V and 3 bases at J, with 19 bases between the two ends. The CDR3 is 16 residues long. Germline CDR1 reads MNHEY; CDR2 reads SVGAGI. The CDR3 here is CASSFSVPLGSYEQYF. The CDR3 nucleotides read TGTGCCAGCAGTTTTTCCGTTCCCCTAGGGAGCTACGAGCAGTACTTC.

The chain joins TRBV19 to TRBJ2-3; weak D call: TRBD2 (5 bases). The CDR3 totals 14 residues. The V gene lost 2 bases and the J gene lost 0 bases, with 6 bases spanning the gap. Germline assignment: CDR1 LNHDA and CDR2 SQIVND (reference sequence). The CDR3: CASSIPGSTDTQYF. The CDR3 DNA is TGTGCCAGTAGTATACCGGGGAGCACAGATACGCAGTATTTT.

This clone occurred once. The chain employs TRBV28 and TRBJ1-5; maybe TRBD1 (5 bases). CDR1 is MDHEN and CDR2 is SYDVKM in the germline V gene. This CDR3 contains 14 residues. Between the trimmed V and J ends, which lost 5 bases and 5 bases, there was a span of 13 bases. For the CDR3, the DNA is TGTGCCAGCAGTGCGGATACAGGATATCAGCCCCAGCATTTT. Translated, it gives CASSADTGYQPQHF.

Only a few counts were recorded for this clone. This chain joins TRBV7-8 and TRBJ2-2; D is unclear. Per the germline V gene, CDR1 is SGHVS and CDR2 is FQNEAQ. V dropped 0 bases and J dropped 0 bases, with 8 bases sitting between them. This CDR3 comprises 16 residues. CDR3 coding DNA: TGTGCCAGCAGCTTAGCCAGGTTCGCGAACACCGGGGAGCTGTTTTTT. This codes for CASSLARFANTGELFF.

This chain uses TRBV19 with TRBJ1-1; 7 nucleotides agree with TRBD1. The CDR3 runs 14 residues. With 7 bases clipped from V and 7 bases from J, the junction kept 12 bases outside the gene matches. The germline gives CDR1 LNHDA, CDR2 SQIVND (reference sequence). CDR3 in DNA: TGTGCCAGTACTCCCCGACAGGGCACTGGTGAAGCTTTCTTT. It translates to CASTPRQGTGEAFF.

This chain uses TRBV6-5 with TRBJ2-1; no clear D. Germline loops: CDR1 MNHEY, CDR2 SVGAGI. Trimming cost V 0 bases and J 9 bases, with 9 bases left between them. CDR3 length: 13 residues. The CDR3 is CASSYSSSGEQFF. DNA of the CDR3: TGTGCCAGCAGTTACTCGTCTTCAGGTGAGCAGTTCTTC.

The gene calls are TRBV3-1 (or the pseudogene TRBV3-2) and TRBJ2-1; D is possibly TRBD2 (5 bases). V lost 1 base and J lost 10, with 14 bases in between. The CDR3 is made up of 14 amino acids. The germline CDR1 and CDR2 sequences are LGHDT and YNNKEL (reference sequence). In DNA form, the CDR3 reads TGTGCCAGCAGCCAAGGTTTTAGGACGGGGGAGCAGTTCTTC. Translating gives CASSQGFRTGEQFF.

The chain carries TRBV7-2 and TRBJ1-1; no definite D call. The V end was cut by 2 bases, the J end by 0 bases, with 7 bases between. Germline assignment: CDR1 SGHTA and CDR2 FQGNSA. The CDR3 covers 14 residues. CDR3 nucleotides: TGTGCCAGCAGCTTACACAGCTTGAACACTGAAGCTTTCTTT. The encoded protein is CASSLHSLNTEAFF.

CDR3 region: CASTPSLAGVKKNYEQYF. In nucleotides, the CDR3 is TGTGCCAGCACCCCCTCGCTAGCGGGAGTCAAAAAGAACTACGAGCAGTACTTC. V and J are TRBV28 and TRBJ2-7; 10 bases fit TRBD2. The CDR3 runs 18 residues. V lost 7 bases and J lost 3; bases outside the gene matches: 18. Germline values: CDR1 MDHEN, CDR2 SYDVKM.